Below, 19 T cell receptor beta chains from the same sample are listed, as sequenced in a study of T cell responses to AZD1222 COVID-19 vaccine. The method was immunoSEQ multiplex PCR; TCRdb's version includes in-frame clones alone and lacks a portion of them. The table has around 140,000 clones, roughly 92% seen once. The sequencing used peripheral blood, collected on day 0 of AZD1222 vaccination. Every receptor here comes from an adult in good health.

The gene calls are TRBV13 and TRBJ2-2; D gene unclear. Trimming left V 7 bases short and J 1 base short, with 10 bases between. CDR1 PRHDT and CDR2 FYEKMQ come from the germline V gene (reference sequence). CDR3 length: 14 amino acids. The chain's CDR3 is CASNPSGNTGELFF. CDR3 nucleotides: TGTGCCAGCAACCCCTCCGGGAACACCGGGGAGCTGTTTTTT.

The chain joins TRBV3-1 (or the pseudogene TRBV3-2) to TRBJ2-7, with D possibly TRBD1 on 6 matching bases. The V gene lost 4 bases and the J gene lost 3 bases, with 22 bases spanning the gap. This CDR3 comprises 17 residues. Per germline, CDR1 LGHDT and CDR2 YNNKEL (reference sequence). CDR3 amino acids: CASSRQTRPGAYYEQYF. The DNA of the CDR3 is TGTGCCAGCAGCCGCCAGACCAGGCCAGGGGCGTACTACGAGCAGTACTTC.

The J gene is TRBJ2-3, the V gene TRBV5-6; 9 nucleotides match TRBD2. V gave up 4 bases and J gave up 4 bases; unmatched junction bases: 7. Germline CDR1 is SGHDT and CDR2 is YYEEEE. The CDR3 extends over 15 amino acids. The CDR3: CASSSEAGGADTQYF. In DNA, the CDR3 is TGTGCCAGCAGCAGCGAAGCGGGAGGTGCAGATACGCAGTATTTT.

The rearrangement uses TRBV5-6 and TRBJ1-2, with TRBD1 matching over 7 bases. With V trimmed by 5 bases and J by 4 bases, 5 bases remained unmatched. There are 13 residues in the CDR3. Germline V gene sequence: CDR1 SGHDT, CDR2 YYEEEE. CDR3 sequence: CASSWRQGYGYTF. The CDR3 nucleotides read TGTGCCAGCAGTTGGAGACAGGGCTATGGCTACACCTTC.

V usage is TRBV3-1 (or the pseudogene TRBV3-2) and J usage is TRBJ2-1, with TRBD2 identical over 7 bases. This CDR3 comprises 13 residues. Germline V CDR1 and CDR2: LGHDT, YNNKEL (reference sequence). With V trimmed by 6 bases and J by 9 bases, 8 bases remained unmatched. CDR3 amino acids: CASRRNSGTEQFF. The DNA of the CDR3 is TGTGCCAGCAGACGCAACAGCGGGACTGAGCAGTTCTTC.

This chain uses TRBV6-4 with TRBJ2-1; TRBD1 matches at 7 bases. The V and J ends lost 5 bases and 8 bases, in that order; junction bases with no gene match: 12. CDR1 MRHNA and CDR2 SNTAGT come from the germline V gene. This CDR3 comprises 15 residues. CDR3 loop: CASSHTEEGGYEQFF. The CDR3 nucleotides are TGTGCCAGCAGTCACACGGAGGAAGGGGGCTATGAGCAGTTCTTC.

This chain joins TRBV6-4 and TRBJ2-1; 9 nucleotides line up with TRBD1. The V and J ends lost 4 bases and 6 bases, in that order; junction bases with no gene match: 4. Germline assignment: CDR1 MRHNA and CDR2 SNTAGT. This CDR3 contains 14 residues. The CDR3 protein is CASSARTGVNEQFF. CDR3 nucleotides: TGTGCCAGCAGTGCCAGGACAGGGGTCAATGAGCAGTTCTTC.

CDR3 loop: CASSEALRGGVGANEKLFF. The CDR3 DNA reads as TGTGCCAGCAGTGAAGCGCTTCGGGGAGGTGTTGGAGCTAATGAAAAACTGTTTTTT. The chain joins TRBV2 to TRBJ1-4, with no clear D. V gave up 0 bases and J gave up 3 bases, with 20 bases separating them. The CDR3 sequence is 19 residues long. Germline V gene sequence: CDR1 SNHLY, CDR2 FYNNEI. Full variable domain (remainder filled in from reference TRBV2 and TRBJ1-4): EPEVTQTPSHQVTQMGQEVILRCVPISNHLYFYWYRQILGQKVEFLVSFYNNEISEKSEIFDDQFSVERPDGSNFTLKIRSTKLEDSAMYFCASSEALRGGVGANEKLFFGSGTQLSVL.

The V and J genes are TRBV7-2 and TRBJ2-7; tentatively, D is TRBD2 (5 bases). Looked up from germline, CDR1 is SGHTA and CDR2 is FQGNSA. The CDR3 runs 13 residues. V gave up 2 bases and J gave up 5 bases, with 10 bases separating them. The CDR3 sequence is CASSLPNGDEQYF. CDR3 nucleotides: TGTGCCAGCAGCTTACCCAACGGGGACGAGCAGTACTTC.

The chain couples TRBV11-1 to TRBJ1-2; D remains unclear. Per germline, CDR1 SGHAT and CDR2 FQDESV (reference sequence). Trimming cost V 3 bases and J 8 bases, with 16 bases left between them. The CDR3 consists of 14 residues. The CDR3 region is CASSFSSVAGGYTF. The CDR3 bases are TGTGCCAGCAGCTTCTCGTCAGTCGCCGGAGGCTACACCTTC. Full variable domain (rest looked up from reference TRBV11-1 and TRBJ1-2): EAEVAQSPRYKITEKSQAVAFWCDPISGHATLYWYRQILGQGPELLVQFQDESVVDDSQLPKDRFSAERLKGVDSTLKIQPAELGDSAMYLCASSFSSVAGGYTFGSGTRLTVV.

This chain connects TRBV11-1 to TRBJ2-1, with 11 bases identical to TRBD2. This CDR3 is built from 16 residues. Germline V gives CDR1 SGHAT, CDR2 FQDESV (reference sequence). J lost 7 bases, V lost 3 bases, and 8 bases had no gene match. The CDR3 loop reads CASSFHLAGGVNEQFF. In DNA form, the CDR3 reads TGTGCCAGCAGCTTCCACCTAGCGGGAGGTGTGAATGAGCAGTTCTTC.

J is TRBJ1-2 and V is TRBV25-1, with D uncertain. The CDR3 loop spans 15 amino acids. Germline V gene lookup returns CDR1 MGHDK and CDR2 SYGVNS. The V end was cut by 0 bases, the J end by 8 bases, with 16 bases between. CDR3 region: CASSEYSFRSGGYTF. DNA of the CDR3: TGTGCCAGCAGTGAATATTCGTTCCGCTCTGGGGGCTACACCTTC.

CDR3 sequence (DNA): TGCGCCAGCAGCCGAGGGGACAGGGGGAACGACGAGCAGTACTTC. This gives the protein CASSRGDRGNDEQYF. The chain couples TRBV5-1 to TRBJ2-7; 11 bases are a match to TRBD1. V dropped 4 bases and J dropped 5; count of bases not matched to a gene: 8. The CDR3 covers 15 residues. Germline lookup yields CDR1 SGHRS and CDR2 YFSETQ.

The gene calls are TRBV3-1 (or the pseudogene TRBV3-2) and TRBJ1-4, with 7 bases identical to TRBD1. CDR3 length: 14 amino acids. With V trimmed by 4 bases and J by 5 bases, 4 bases remained unmatched. Looked up from germline, CDR1 is LGHDT and CDR2 is YNNKEL (reference sequence). In nucleotides, the CDR3 is TGTGCCAGCAGCCTGGGACAGATCAATGAAAAACTGTTTTTT. Translating gives CASSLGQINEKLFF.

The CDR3 region has the DNA TGTGCTAGTGGTTTGCCTCGGACGTTGGGGTATCACGAGCAGTACTTC. It is translated as CASGLPRTLGYHEQYF. The chain employs TRBV12-5 and TRBJ2-7; D unclear. Germline V CDR1 and CDR2: LGHNT, FRNRAP. The CDR3 length is 16 residues. V was clipped by 2 bases and J by 5 bases, with 19 bases between them.

The V and J genes are TRBV6-5 and TRBJ1-1; no clear D gene. Per germline, CDR1 MNHEY and CDR2 SVGAGI. The CDR3 is 14 amino acids. V was clipped by 0 bases and J by 6 bases, with 11 bases between them. The CDR3 here is CASSYSTFPAEAFF. The CDR3 DNA follows: TGTGCCAGCAGTTACTCGACATTCCCCGCTGAAGCTTTCTTT.

The genes are TRBV2 and TRBJ2-1, with 11 bases identical to TRBD2. V dropped 11 bases and J dropped 6; count of bases not matched to a gene: 9. CDR3 length: 14 residues. CDR1 and CDR2 (germline): SNHLY, FYNNEI. For the CDR3, the DNA is TGTGCCTTCCAAAGACTAGCGGGAACCAATGAGCAGTTCTTC. It codes for CAFQRLAGTNEQFF.

This clone has only one observation. The chain couples TRBV5-6 to TRBJ1-2; D is undetermined. V was clipped by 2 bases and J by 7 bases, with 18 bases between them. The germline gives CDR1 SGHDT, CDR2 YYEEEE. The length of the CDR3 is 15 residues. CDR3: CASSLLGQPYSGYTF. The DNA for the CDR3 is TGTGCCAGCAGCTTACTTGGCCAGCCTTATTCTGGCTACACCTTC.

The chain recombines TRBV6-4 with TRBJ1-4, with D uncertain. This CDR3 contains 10 residues. CDR1 is MRHNA and CDR2 is SNTAGT in the germline V gene. Trimming took off 9 bases at V and 5 bases at J, with 4 bases between the two ends. The CDR3 protein is CARENEKLFF. For the CDR3, the DNA is TGTGCCAGGGAAAATGAAAAACTGTTTTTT.